These T cell receptor beta chains were read from a single sample in a study of blood T cell repertoires in COVID-19. Method: immunoSEQ multiplex PCR; TCRdb's copy keeps in-frame clones and lacks some. The data contain about 120,000 clones, 75% to 85% of them seen just once; the ten biggest clones take up about 12%. The sequencing input was peripheral blood. Every receptor here comes from a human donor in a cohort sampled during active COVID-19. CDR3s leave out the opening cysteine and the closing phenylalanine or tryptophan.

j_call | cdr3_length | v_call | cdr3_aa
TRBJ1-5 | 12 | TRBV2 | ASNSGGGGQPQH
TRBJ2-2 | 13 | TRBV6-5 | ASKLETGAGGELF
TRBJ2-4 | 16 | TRBV5-4 | ASSPKITGGLAKNIQY
TRBJ2-5 | 11 | TRBV28 | ASSLGGRETQY
TRBJ1-2 | 9 | TRBV2 | ASSAQYGYT
TRBJ2-3 | 14 | TRBV6-2/TRBV6-3 | ASSYPTGIGADTQY
TRBJ1-3 | 12 | TRBV5-4 | AYSYRDTGNTIY
TRBJ1-1 | 11 | TRBV12-3/TRBV12-4 | ASSFGRGAGAF
TRBJ1-6 | 12 | TRBV2 | ASSGTVNNSPLH
TRBJ1-6 | 13 | TRBV28 | ASSSRDRALPPLH